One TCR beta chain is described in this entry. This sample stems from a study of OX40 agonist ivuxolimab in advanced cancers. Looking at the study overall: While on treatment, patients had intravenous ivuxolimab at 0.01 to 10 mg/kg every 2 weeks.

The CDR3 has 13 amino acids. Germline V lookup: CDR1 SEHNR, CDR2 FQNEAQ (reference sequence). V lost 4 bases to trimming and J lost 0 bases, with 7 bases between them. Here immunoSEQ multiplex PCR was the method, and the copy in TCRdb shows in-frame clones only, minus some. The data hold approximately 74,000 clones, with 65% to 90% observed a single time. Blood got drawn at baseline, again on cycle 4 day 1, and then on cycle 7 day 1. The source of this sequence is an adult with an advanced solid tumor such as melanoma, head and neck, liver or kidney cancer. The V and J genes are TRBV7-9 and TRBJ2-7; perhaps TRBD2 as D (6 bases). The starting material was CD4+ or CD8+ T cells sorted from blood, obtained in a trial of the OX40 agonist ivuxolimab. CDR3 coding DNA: TGTGCCAGCAGCTCGGGGGACTCCTACGAGCAGTACTTC. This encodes CASSSGDSYEQYF. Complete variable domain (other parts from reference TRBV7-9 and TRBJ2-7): DTGVSQNPRHKITKRGQNVTFRCDPISEHNRLYWYRQTLGQGPEFLTYFQNEAQLEKSRLLSDRFSAERPKGSFSTLEIQRTEQGDSAMYLCASSSGDSYEQYFGPGTRLTVT.